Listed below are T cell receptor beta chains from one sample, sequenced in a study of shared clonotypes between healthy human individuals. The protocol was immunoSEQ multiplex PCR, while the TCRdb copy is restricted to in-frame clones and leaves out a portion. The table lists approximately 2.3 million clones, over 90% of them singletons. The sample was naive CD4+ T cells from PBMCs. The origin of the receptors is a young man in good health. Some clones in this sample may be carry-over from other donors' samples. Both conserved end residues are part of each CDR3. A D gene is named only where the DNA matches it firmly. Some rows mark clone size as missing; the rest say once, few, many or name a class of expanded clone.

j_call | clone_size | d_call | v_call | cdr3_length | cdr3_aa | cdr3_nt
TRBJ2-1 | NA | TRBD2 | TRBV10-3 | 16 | CAISDGTSGRDNEQFF | TGTGCCATCAGTGATGGGACTAGCGGGAGAGACAATGAGCAGTTCTTC
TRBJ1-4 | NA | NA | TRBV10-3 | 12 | CAISESGGKLFF | TGTGCCATCAGTGAGTCTGGGGGAAAACTGTTTTTT
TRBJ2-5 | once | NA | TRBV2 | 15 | CASSTELGYPETQYF | TGTGCCAGCAGTACCGAACTGGGTTATCCAGAGACCCAGTACTTC
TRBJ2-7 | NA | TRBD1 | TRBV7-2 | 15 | CASSPRTGGFYEQYF | TGTGCCAGCAGCCCCAGGACAGGGGGCTTTTACGAGCAGTACTTC
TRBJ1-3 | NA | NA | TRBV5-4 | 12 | CASSFLGNTIYF | TGTGCCAGCAGCTTTTTGGGAAACACCATATATTTT
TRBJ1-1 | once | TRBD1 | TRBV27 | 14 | CASSLTGRVTEAFF | TGTGCCAGCAGTTTGACAGGGCGGGTCACTGAAGCTTTCTTT
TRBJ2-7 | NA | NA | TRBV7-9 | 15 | CASKLGEGASYEQYF | TGTGCCAGCAAGCTCGGGGAGGGGGCATCCTACGAGCAGTACTTC
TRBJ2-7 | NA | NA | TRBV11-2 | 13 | CASSLGISYEQYF | TGTGCCAGCAGCTTAGGTATCTCCTACGAGCAGTACTTC
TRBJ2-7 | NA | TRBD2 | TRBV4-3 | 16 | CASSQALAGGRYEQYF | TGCGCCAGCAGCCAGGCACTAGCGGGAGGGCGGTACGAGCAGTACTTC
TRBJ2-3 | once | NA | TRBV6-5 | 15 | CASSYDYPSTDTQYF | TGTGCCAGCAGTTACGACTACCCTAGCACAGATACGCAGTATTTT
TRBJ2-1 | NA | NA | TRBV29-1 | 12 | CSVDVGINEQFF | TGCAGCGTTGATGTAGGAATCAATGAGCAGTTCTTC
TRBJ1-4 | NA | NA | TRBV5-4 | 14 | CASSSHGASEKLFF | TGTGCCAGCAGCTCCCACGGGGCAAGCGAAAAACTGTTTTTT
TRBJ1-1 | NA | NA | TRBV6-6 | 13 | CASSYNPGTEAFF | TGTGCCAGCAGTTATAACCCGGGGACTGAAGCTTTCTTT
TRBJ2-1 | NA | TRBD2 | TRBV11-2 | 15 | CASSFPSGSYNEQFF | TGTGCCAGCAGCTTCCCTAGCGGATCCTACAATGAGCAGTTCTTC
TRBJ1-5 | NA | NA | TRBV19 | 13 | CASSIDLTQPQHF | TGTGCCAGTAGTATAGATCTGACACAGCCCCAGCATTTT
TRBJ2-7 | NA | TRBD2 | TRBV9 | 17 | CASSVGTSGRGYYEQYF | TGTGCCAGCAGCGTCGGGACTAGCGGGCGTGGGTACTACGAGCAGTACTTC
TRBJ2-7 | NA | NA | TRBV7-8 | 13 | CASSEDSSYEQYF | TGTGCCAGCAGCGAAGACTCCTCCTACGAGCAGTACTTC
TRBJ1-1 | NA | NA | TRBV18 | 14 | CASSPIGRSTEAFF | TGTGCCAGCTCACCTATTGGAAGGAGTACTGAAGCTTTCTTT
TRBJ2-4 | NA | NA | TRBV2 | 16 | CASSVAGALGKNIQYF | TGTGCCAGCAGTGTCGCAGGGGCCTTAGGCAAAAACATTCAGTACTTC
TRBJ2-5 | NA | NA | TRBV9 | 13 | CASSVSQGETQYF | TGTGCCAGCAGCGTAAGTCAGGGTGAGACCCAGTACTTC
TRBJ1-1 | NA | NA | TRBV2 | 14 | CASRPQEGYTEAFF | TGTGCCAGCAGGCCACAGGAAGGTTACACTGAAGCTTTCTTT
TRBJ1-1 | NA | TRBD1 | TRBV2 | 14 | CASSPGQGNTEAFF | TGTGCCAGCAGCCCGGGACAGGGGAACACTGAAGCTTTCTTT
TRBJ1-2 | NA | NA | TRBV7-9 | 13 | CASSLEVTYGYTF | TGTGCCAGCAGCTTAGAAGTCACCTATGGCTACACCTTC
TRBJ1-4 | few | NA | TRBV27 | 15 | CASSSRLGGVEKLFF | TGTGCCAGCAGTTCCCGATTAGGGGGAGTCGAAAAACTGTTTTTT
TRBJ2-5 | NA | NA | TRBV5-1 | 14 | CASRYSYRQETQYF | TGCGCCAGCAGATATTCGTACAGACAAGAGACCCAGTACTTC
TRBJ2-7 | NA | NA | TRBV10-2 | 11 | CASSDRGEQYF | TGCGCCAGCAGTGACAGGGGCGAGCAGTACTTC